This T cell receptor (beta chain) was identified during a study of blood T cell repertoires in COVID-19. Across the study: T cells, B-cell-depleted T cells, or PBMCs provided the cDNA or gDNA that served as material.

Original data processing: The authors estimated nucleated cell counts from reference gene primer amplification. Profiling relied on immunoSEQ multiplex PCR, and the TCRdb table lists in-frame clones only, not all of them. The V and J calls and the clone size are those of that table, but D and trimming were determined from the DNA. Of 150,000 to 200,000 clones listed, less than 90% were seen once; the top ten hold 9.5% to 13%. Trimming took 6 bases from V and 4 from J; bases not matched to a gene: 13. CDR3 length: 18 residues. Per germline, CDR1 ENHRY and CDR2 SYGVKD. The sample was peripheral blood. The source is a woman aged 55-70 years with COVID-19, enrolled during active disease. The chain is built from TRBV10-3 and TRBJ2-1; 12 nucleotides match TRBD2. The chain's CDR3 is CAIRATGSGTSGYNEQFF. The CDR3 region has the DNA TGTGCCATCAGGGCGACAGGCTCCGGGACTAGCGGGTACAATGAGCAGTTCTTC.